This TCR beta chain appears in the sequencing data of a study of tumor-infiltrating lymphocytes in localized non-small cell lung cancer (dated by TCRdb to the early 2020s). About the study as a whole: The cohort included patients whose samples were collected after neoadjuvant chemotherapy, as well as both smokers and never-smokers and several histologies. For 55 to 70 patients, immunoSEQ T-cell fraction was compared between paired tumor and uninvolved lung. In total, the ICON cohort was made up of over a hundred surgical patients who had localized non-small cell lung cancer and whose tumors were resected. Alongside flow cytometry, multiplex immunofluorescence, RNA-seq, exome sequencing and proteomics, TCR sequencing was applied to the same patients as one of several integrated assays. Each patient contributed resected tumor tissue and uninvolved lung tissue from the same patient, described as non-adjacent to the tumor.

General study outcomes and caveats: TCRbeta sequencing supported higher T cell infiltration in tumors than in uninvolved lung tissue, consistent with immunofluorescence CD3 counts. Because different assays used different pieces of the same tissue, intratumor heterogeneity could not be separated from technical variation. Because assay coverage varied across patients depending on available tissue quantity, TCR sequencing was performed for only a subset of the cohort. Recurrence-free survival showed no association with tumor T-cell fraction measured by TCR sequencing (p = 0.61). TCR-derived T-cell fraction did not differ between the flow cytometry-defined immunotypes IM1 (good prognosis) and IM2 (poor prognosis).

TCR sequencing with the immunoSEQ assay provided the T-cell fraction in tumor and uninvolved lung tissue. On the study's bioinformatics: For survival analysis, patients were divided into high (upper tertile) and low (lower two tertiles) T-cell fraction groups, which were compared by log-rank test. Paired tumor versus uninvolved lung differences in T-cell fraction were tested with a signed-rank test. The source is immuneACCESS, and TCRdb retained only in-frame sequences with V and J called. Part of the clones is not carried over; for the studies checked, unresolved V genes explain less than half of this, and the remainder is unexplained. The V and J calls and clone size come from that table; D and trimming were worked out from the DNA. In this sample the table shows about 22,000 clones, approximately 80% of which occur a single time. The ten top clones hold 3% to 3.5% of the sample. Relative to its sample, this clone is medium-sized (0.01 to 0.1%). The clone's antigen remains unknown. No base-level quality is on record; no much larger clone is a single base apart. At the DNA level, this CDR3 is encoded by other sequences in the same sample as well.

ICON enrollment began in the first half of 2016, and the last patient was enrolled in the second half of 2018. From a subcohort of 70 to 85 patients, fresh tumor and matched uninvolved tissue were collected for in-depth immune analyses, including TCR sequencing. No cell sorting was done, and TCR sequencing was instead run on DNA isolated from bulk tissue. For CDR1 and CDR2, the germline V gene (reference sequence) lists MNHEY and SMNVEV. Trimming takes 6 bases from V and 0 bases from J, and the germline ends sit 8 bases apart. The CDR3 runs 13 residues from the cysteine to the phenylalanine. Only the CDR3 portion is preserved as DNA: 39 bases, with reading frame beginning at the first base.

The source of this sequence is a human donor with non-small cell lung cancer. The sample taken for sequencing was lung tumor tissue. The rearrangement joined TRBV27 to TRBJ1-1, with the D gene not clear enough to name. The DNA sequence reads TGTGCCAGCAGGAACGACTTGAACACTGAAGCTTTCTTT. The encoded protein is CASRNDLNTEAFF.